This paragraph reports one TCR beta chain. Aged 18 to 65, the patients had hyperthyroidism that was newly diagnosed and had lasted under 2 months. Clinicians diagnosed patients from clinical symptoms, serum thyroxine and TRAb, thyroid ultrasound and orbital computed tomography. Amplified regions were TCR beta CDR3 sequences from RNA transcripts. Researchers ran a first-round RT-PCR on the TCR CDR3 using the HTBI primer set. TCRdb reprocessed the multiplex PCR reads with MiXCR, giving one entry per CDR3 protein. The profile covers around 340,000 distinct CDR3 sequences, with around 16% appearing a single time and around a third taken by the ten largest. This entry is derived from a study of T cells in Graves' hyperthyroidism and ophthalmopathy. CDR3 length: 14 residues. Trimming pared 3 bases from V and 8 bases from J, leaving 14 bases between. The germline CDR1 and CDR2 sequences are MNHNS and SASEGT.

Input material: blood. The receptor's source is a man aged 30-40 years with Graves' hyperthyroidism. This chain joins TRBV6-1 and TRBJ2-1, with a possible D match to TRBD1 (6 bases). CDR3 nucleotides: TGTGCCAGCAGTGATTACAGGGAAGAGGATGAGCAGTTCTTC. Its translation: CASSDYREEDEQFF.